This entry lists 30 T cell receptor beta chains sequenced from one sample in a study of shared T cell receptors in the human thymus. The repertoire was sequenced with immunoSEQ multiplex PCR; TCRdb's copy has only in-frame clones and lacks some. The repertoire holds 600,000 or so clones, with approximately 87% as singletons. These data were also reused for a study on human thymus T cells.

The sequenced sample consisted of thymocytes. The origin of the receptors is a boy younger than two with a congenital heart defect.

This clone was seen only once. The genes are TRBV4-3 and TRBJ1-1; D might be TRBD1 (5 bases). Deletions cut 1 base from V and 0 bases from J, with 9 bases between. The germline gives CDR1 LGHNA, CDR2 YSLEER. The CDR3 loop spans 15 amino acids. CDR3 sequence (DNA): TGCGCCAGCAGCCAAGGGGACTTCTTGAACACTGAAGCTTTCTTT. Encoded protein: CASSQGDFLNTEAFF.

This clone has just a few counts. The chain uses TRBV7-3 and TRBJ1-6; D call uncertain. The length of the CDR3 is 14 residues. With 4 bases removed from V and 7 bases from J, the gap between germline ends came to 11 bases. Germline V gene data show CDR1 as SGHTA and CDR2 as FQGTGA. CDR3 DNA: TGTGCCAGCAGCTCCGGGGTGATGAATTCACCCCTCCACTTT. This gives the protein CASSSGVMNSPLHF.

This sequence joins TRBV4-3 and TRBJ2-1, with TRBD2 as a possible D gene (6 bases). V lost 4 bases and J 0 bases, leaving 10 bases between the germline ends. The CDR3 consists of 15 residues. CDR1 is LGHNA and CDR2 is YSLEER in the germline V gene. For the CDR3, the DNA is TGCGCCAGCAGCCTTCGGGGGAGCTCCTACAATGAGCAGTTCTTC. Amino acids: CASSLRGSSYNEQFF.

The genes are TRBV13 and TRBJ2-3; D remains unclear. The CDR3 runs to 11 residues. The V end lost 5 bases, the J end lost 6 bases, and 6 bases lay between the germline ends. Germline CDR1 PRHDT, CDR2 FYEKMQ (reference sequence). The CDR3 sequence is CASSPPDTQYF. CDR3 coding DNA: TGTGCCAGCAGCCCCCCTGATACGCAGTATTTT.

This sequence joins TRBV14 and TRBJ1-3; 7 bases fit TRBD1. V dropped 1 base and J dropped 5; count of bases not matched to a gene: 5. CDR3 length: 15 amino acids. CDR1 is SGHDN, CDR2 FVKESK, per germline. CDR3 coding DNA: TGTGCCAGCAGCCAAGCAACGGACAGGAGAAACACCATATATTTT. Amino acids: CASSQATDRRNTIYF. Drawing the rest from reference TRBV14 and TRBJ1-3, the complete variable domain is EAGVTQFPSHSVIEKGQTVTLRCDPISGHDNLYWYRRVMGKEIKFLLHFVKESKQDESGMPNNRFLAERTGGTYSTLKVQPAELEDSGVYFCASSQATDRRNTIYFGEGSWLTVV.

The J gene is TRBJ1-2, the V gene TRBV15; D might be TRBD1 (5 bases). Germline V gives CDR1 LNHNV, CDR2 YYDKDF (reference sequence). CDR3 length: 14 residues. V was clipped by 1 base and J by 6 bases, with 12 bases between them. The CDR3 sequence is CATSRVGREDGYTF. CDR3 nucleotide sequence: TGTGCCACCAGCAGAGTAGGCAGGGAGGATGGCTACACCTTC.

The rearrangement uses TRBV5-1 and TRBJ1-2; 11 bases line up with TRBD1. This CDR3 region has 19 residues. Trimming took 7 bases from V and 0 from J; bases not matched to a gene: 17. Germline lookup yields CDR1 SGHRS and CDR2 YFSETQ. DNA of the CDR3: TGCGCCAGCCGTCCGACCGGGACAGGGGGTGTTGGGACTAACTATGGCTACACCTTC. Translating it yields CASRPTGTGGVGTNYGYTF.

The V call is TRBV5-5, the J call TRBJ1-6; 7 bases agree with TRBD1. The CDR3 has 14 residues. J gave up 10 bases and V 7 bases, and 11 bases lay outside the gene matches. Germline CDR1 and CDR2: SGHKS and YYEKEE (reference sequence). The chain's CDR3 is CASDGRQGRSPLHF. For the CDR3, the DNA is TGTGCCAGCGATGGACGACAGGGACGCTCACCCCTCCACTTT.

This clone was seen once. V and J are TRBV7-6 and TRBJ2-7, with 15 bases aligning to TRBD2. Germline CDR1 and CDR2: SGHVS and FNYEAQ. The CDR3 runs 16 residues. V shed 5 bases, J shed 5 bases, and the junction held 7 bases outside the gene matches. As DNA, the CDR3 is TGTGCCAGCAGCCACGGACTAGCGGGGGGGTGCAACGAGCAGTACTTC. Residues: CASSHGLAGGCNEQYF.

The chain recombines TRBV15 with TRBJ1-1; D gene uncertain. Germline V gene lookup returns CDR1 LNHNV and CDR2 YYDKDF (reference sequence). The CDR3 covers 13 residues. V was clipped by 5 bases and J by 4 bases, with 11 bases between them. The CDR3 bases are TGTGCCACCAGCCCCTCCCCCGGCACTGAAGCTTTCTTT. The encoded protein is CATSPSPGTEAFF.

The CDR3, as DNA: TGTGCTAGTGGATCACAGGGGTGTTACGAGCAGTACTTC. This translates into CASGSQGCYEQYF. This chain links TRBV12-5 with TRBJ2-7; 7 bases line up with TRBD1. There are 13 residues in the CDR3. Germline V gives CDR1 LGHNT, CDR2 FRNRAP. With V trimmed by 6 bases and J by 4 bases, 6 bases remained unmatched.

This chain joins TRBV6-1 and TRBJ1-5; a weak D match, TRBD1 (6 bases). There are 14 residues in the CDR3. The V end was cut by 6 bases, the J end by 1 base, with 10 bases between. Germline lookup yields CDR1 MNHNS and CDR2 SASEGT. CDR3 coding DNA: TGTGCCAGCAGACTGGACAGAAGCAATCAGCCCCAGCATTTT. Translation gives CASRLDRSNQPQHF.

The chain couples TRBV6-5 to TRBJ2-2; perhaps TRBD1 as D (6 bases). Trimming took off 6 bases at V and 4 bases at J, with 15 bases between the two ends. Germline V gene data show CDR1 as MNHEY and CDR2 as SVGAGI. The CDR3 is 15 residues long. CDR3 amino acids: CASRRRTESTGELFF. The CDR3 DNA follows: TGTGCCAGCAGGCGAAGGACAGAGTCCACCGGGGAGCTGTTTTTT.

The genes are TRBV7-9 and TRBJ2-4, with D hard to call. The germline gives CDR1 SEHNR, CDR2 FQNEAQ (reference sequence). V was cut by 2 bases and J by 0 bases, with 5 bases left in between. CDR3 size: 14 residues. CDR3 amino acids: CASSLSRAKNIQYF. CDR3 DNA: TGTGCCAGCAGCTTATCCAGAGCCAAAAACATTCAGTACTTC.

The chain joins TRBV5-5 to TRBJ2-7; 10 bases are shared with TRBD1. V trimming: 4 bases; J trimming: 10 bases; junction bases outside the gene matches: 14. This CDR3 contains 15 residues. Germline-derived CDR1 and CDR2 are SGHKS and YYEKEE (reference sequence). The DNA for the CDR3 is TGTGCCAGCAGCACGGACAGGGGGGGCTTCAGGCAACAGTACTTC. It translates to CASSTDRGGFRQQYF.

This chain uses TRBV5-6 with TRBJ2-7; possibly TRBD2 for D (5 bases). CDR3 length: 15 amino acids. Looked up from germline, CDR1 is SGHDT and CDR2 is YYEEEE. The V gene lost 3 bases and the J gene lost 6 bases, with 19 bases spanning the gap. CDR3 nucleotide sequence: TGTGCCAGCAGCTCTCCGGGGAAGAGCCATTTCGAGCAGTACTTC. Its translation is CASSSPGKSHFEQYF. Filled out from reference TRBV5-6 and TRBJ2-7, the complete variable domain reads DAGVTQSPTHLIKTRGQQVTLRCSPKSGHDTVSWYQQALGQGPQFIFQYYEEEERQRGNFPDRFSGHQFPNYSSELNVNALLLGDSALYLCASSSPGKSHFEQYFGPGTRLTVT.

V is TRBV10-2 and J is TRBJ2-2; TRBD2 matches at 9 bases. The germline CDR1 and CDR2 sequences are WSHSY and SAAADI. Trimming removed 2 bases from V and 5 bases from J; junction bases left unmatched: 12. The CDR3 length is 18 residues. CDR3 sequence (DNA): TGCGCCAGCAGTGAGCCGGACGTTAGCGGGAGTGAGACCGGGGAGCTGTTTTTT. It codes for CASSEPDVSGSETGELFF.

This chain links TRBV21-1 with TRBJ1-2; the DNA was not used to check the table's D call, TRBD1. TRBV21-1 is a pseudogene. The CDR3 sequence is 16 residues long. In DNA form, the CDR3 reads TGTGCCAGCAGCCCCAGGCGACAGGGGTGGGTCTATGGCTACACCTTC. This gives the protein CASSPRRQGWVYGYTF.

The chain employs TRBV27 and TRBJ1-5; D is ambiguous. The germline gives CDR1 MNHEY, CDR2 SMNVEV (reference sequence). The CDR3 contains 14 residues. V was cut by 0 bases and J by 7 bases, with 10 bases left in between. The CDR3 region has the DNA TGTGCCAGCAGTTTATCCCCTGGAGAGCAGCCCCAGCATTTT. Encoded protein: CASSLSPGEQPQHF.

V gene TRBV9 combines with J gene TRBJ2-7; 8 bases fit TRBD2. CDR1 SGDLS and CDR2 YYNGEE come from the germline V gene. The CDR3 length is 17 residues. J lost 7 bases, V lost 4 bases, and 19 bases had no gene match. CDR3 DNA sequence: TGTGCCAGCAGCCCCCGGGAGGTGAAGCTTTCGGGGGGGGAGCAGTACTTC. This codes for CASSPREVKLSGGEQYF.

The rearrangement links TRBV7-9 to TRBJ2-5; D is unclear. The germline gives CDR1 SEHNR, CDR2 FQNEAQ (reference sequence). With 2 bases removed from V and 4 bases from J, the gap between germline ends came to 17 bases. This CDR3 contains 16 residues. The CDR3 DNA sequence: TGTGCCAGCAGCTTATTGGGTCACAGAAAAGGAGAGACCCAGTACTTC. It translates to CASSLLGHRKGETQYF.

The chain joins TRBV6-5 to TRBJ1-2; 7 nucleotides align to TRBD1. J lost 2 bases, V lost 6 bases, and 9 bases had no gene match. Germline-derived CDR1 and CDR2 are MNHEY and SVGAGI. The length of the CDR3 is 15 residues. CDR3 region: CASRGTALTNYGYTF. The CDR3 region has the DNA TGTGCCAGCAGGGGGACAGCCTTAACCAACTATGGCTACACCTTC.

This rearrangement joins TRBV7-8 to TRBJ1-1; D perhaps matches TRBD1 (6 bases). Per germline, CDR1 SGHVS and CDR2 FQNEAQ. The CDR3 covers 12 residues. V was pared by 3 bases and J by 6 bases, with 8 bases between. The CDR3 nucleotides read TGTGCCAGCAGCTTGGACAGTGCTGAAGCTTTCTTT. Its translation: CASSLDSAEAFF.

The CDR3 region has the DNA TGCACCACCACCAGGGTACGATACAATGAGCAGTTCTTC. Translated: CTTTRVRYNEQFF. The chain has TRBV29-1 and TRBJ2-1, with TRBD1 as a possible D gene (5 bases). This CDR3 region has 13 residues. The germline CDR1 and CDR2 sequences are SQVTM and ANQGSEA.

A note on this clone: The junction departs from the called germline gene at one end, perhaps through a read error. The CDR3 DNA is TGTGCCAGCAGTTTAGGGGGGCTCGTCGGCACAGATACGCAGTATTTT. Protein sequence: CASSLGGLVGTDTQYF. The chain joins TRBV7-9 to TRBJ2-3; D is possibly TRBD1 or TRBD2 (6 bases each). Germline V lookup: CDR1 SEHNR, CDR2 FQNEAQ (reference sequence). The length of the CDR3 is 16 residues.

The chain has TRBV4-1 and TRBJ1-2, with D hard to call. V was trimmed by 5 bases and J by 6 bases, leaving 13 bases between them. Germline V gives CDR1 MGHRA, CDR2 YSYEKL. The CDR3 loop spans 13 amino acids. CDR3 in amino acids: CASSTYPPDGYTF. The DNA of the CDR3 is TGCGCCAGCAGCACCTACCCCCCGGATGGCTACACCTTC.

CDR3 in DNA: TGCAGCGCTCCTAGCGGGGGGCTAAGGAGAGGTGATGAGCAGTTCTTC. Residues: CSAPSGGLRRGDEQFF. The rearrangement joins TRBV29-1 to TRBJ2-1, with 11 bases fitting TRBD2. The CDR3 spans 16 residues. Per the germline V gene, CDR1 is SQVTM and CDR2 is ANQGSEA. Unmatched junction bases numbered 16, after V lost 7 bases and J lost 8 bases.

This clone was counted a few times. This chain uses TRBV7-2 with TRBJ2-1, with TRBD2 identical over 7 bases. CDR1 is SGHTA and CDR2 is FQGNSA in the germline V gene. Germline trimming cut 4 bases from V and 5 bases from J; bases unmatched to any gene: 8. CDR3 length: 15 amino acids. This CDR3 reads CASSYTGGSNNEQFF. DNA for the CDR3: TGTGCCAGCAGCTATACGGGGGGTTCGAACAATGAGCAGTTCTTC.

The J gene is TRBJ2-3, the V gene TRBV28; 12 bases line up with TRBD2. CDR1 and CDR2 from the germline V gene are MDHEN and SYDVKM. The trim removed 5 bases at V and 2 bases at J, leaving 5 bases unmatched. CDR3 size: 16 residues. The CDR3 DNA reads TGTGCCAGCAGTCCCCGGACTAGCGGGACCACAGATACGCAGTATTTT. It translates to CASSPRTSGTTDTQYF.

This chain joins TRBV28 and TRBJ2-7; 8 bases are a match to TRBD2. This CDR3 spans 18 amino acids. V gave up 3 bases and J gave up 0 bases; unmatched junction bases: 13. Germline assignment: CDR1 MDHEN and CDR2 SYDVKM. The CDR3 region has the DNA TGTGCCAGCAGTTTCGGGGGTCTCGCGGGAGGCCTCTCCTACGAGCAGTACTTC. As protein: CASSFGGLAGGLSYEQYF.